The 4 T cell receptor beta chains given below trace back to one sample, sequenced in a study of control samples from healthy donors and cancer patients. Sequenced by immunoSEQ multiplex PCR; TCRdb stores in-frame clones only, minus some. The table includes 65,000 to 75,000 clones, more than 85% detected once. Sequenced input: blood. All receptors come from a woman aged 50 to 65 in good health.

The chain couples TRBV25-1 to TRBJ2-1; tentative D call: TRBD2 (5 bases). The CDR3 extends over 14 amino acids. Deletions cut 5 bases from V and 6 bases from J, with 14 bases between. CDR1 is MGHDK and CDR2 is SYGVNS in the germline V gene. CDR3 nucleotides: TGTGCCAGCAGTCTAGCTGGGGTGAGCAATGAGCAGTTCTTC. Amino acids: CASSLAGVSNEQFF.

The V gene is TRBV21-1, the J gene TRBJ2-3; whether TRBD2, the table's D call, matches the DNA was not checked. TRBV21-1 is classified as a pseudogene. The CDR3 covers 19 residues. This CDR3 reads CASSKEVLGGGVGTDTQYF. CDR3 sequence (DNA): TGTGCCAGCAGCAAAGAAGTTCTAGGCGGAGGGGTCGGCACAGATACGCAGTATTTT.

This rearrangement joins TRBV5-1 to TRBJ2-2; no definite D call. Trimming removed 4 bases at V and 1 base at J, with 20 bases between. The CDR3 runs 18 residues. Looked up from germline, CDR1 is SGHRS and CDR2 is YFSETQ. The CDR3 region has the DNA TGCGCCAGCAGCCCGGGCTTGGGCTCCACGGGGAACACCGGGGAGCTGTTTTTT. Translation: CASSPGLGSTGNTGELFF. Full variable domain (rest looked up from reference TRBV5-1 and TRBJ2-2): KAGVTQTPRYLIKTRGQQVTLSCSPISGHRSVSWYQQTPGQGLQFLFEYFSETQRNKGNFPGRFSGRQFSNSRSEMNVSTLELGDSALYLCASSPGLGSTGNTGELFFGEGSRLTVL.

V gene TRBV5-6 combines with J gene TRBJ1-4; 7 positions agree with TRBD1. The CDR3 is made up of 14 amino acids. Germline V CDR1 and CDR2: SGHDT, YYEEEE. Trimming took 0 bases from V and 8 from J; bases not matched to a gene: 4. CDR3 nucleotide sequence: TGTGCCAGCAGCTTGGAGGGGGCAGGAGAAAAACTGTTTTTT. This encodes CASSLEGAGEKLFF.